A single sample is the source of the 13 T cell receptor beta chains below, sequenced in a study of blood T cell repertoires in COVID-19. Profiling relied on immunoSEQ multiplex PCR, and the TCRdb table lists in-frame clones only, not all of them. The sample carries 130,000 to 150,000 clones, about nine tenths recorded once. Sequencing was done on a sample of peripheral blood. These receptors all come from a man aged 45-65 years who had recovered from COVID-19.

This clone was picked up a small number of times. The gene calls are TRBV10-1 and TRBJ2-3; TRBD2 is a possible D gene (5 bases). CDR1 is WNHNN, CDR2 SYGVQD, per germline (reference sequence). The CDR3 has 13 amino acids. V lost 4 bases to trimming and J lost 8 bases, with 13 bases between them. The CDR3 loop reads CASSVSDSGTQYF. DNA for the CDR3: TGCGCCAGCAGTGTGTCGGACTCGGGTACGCAGTATTTT.

V and J are TRBV7-2 and TRBJ2-7; D gene ambiguous. The CDR3 spans 14 residues. Germline lookup yields CDR1 SGHTA and CDR2 FQGNSA. V lost 3 bases and J 0 bases, leaving 9 bases between the germline ends. The CDR3 protein is CASSFNENSYEQYF. The CDR3 region has the DNA TGTGCCAGCAGCTTTAACGAGAACTCCTACGAGCAGTACTTC.

This clone turned up a few times. Germline and junction disagree at one end, which may indicate a read error. This rearrangement joins TRBV7-7 to TRBJ2-3; TRBD2 might be the D (6 bases). The germline CDR1 and CDR2 sequences are SSHAT and FNYEAQ (reference sequence). The CDR3 runs 16 residues. The CDR3 coding sequence is TGTGCTAGCAGCTTAGGTATAGGCGCGGGGACAGATACGCAGTATTTT. This encodes CASSLGIGAGTDTQYF.

The rearrangement uses TRBV7-2 and TRBJ2-1; 9 bases are a match to TRBD2. The germline V gene has CDR1 SGHTA and CDR2 FQGNSA. J was trimmed by 7 bases and V by 4 bases; bases with no gene match: 11. This CDR3 has 16 residues. CDR3 sequence (DNA): TGTGCCAGCAGCTCCGAGGTACTAGCGGGTTTTAATGAGCAGTTCTTC. Its protein is CASSSEVLAGFNEQFF.

This chain links TRBV2 with TRBJ1-4; tentative D call: TRBD1 (5 bases). V lost 6 bases to trimming and J lost 10 bases, with 21 bases between them. This CDR3 contains 15 residues. Germline V gene data show CDR1 as SNHLY and CDR2 as FYNNEI. CDR3 coding DNA: TGTGCCAGCAGGCGGGACGGCCCTTCGAAGGGAAAACTGTTTTTT. Its translation: CASRRDGPSKGKLFF.

V usage is TRBV6-5 and J usage is TRBJ1-2; D perhaps matches TRBD1 (5 bases). The germline V gene has CDR1 MNHEY and CDR2 SVGAGI. V gave up 6 bases and J gave up 8 bases, with 16 bases separating them. The CDR3 extends over 13 amino acids. The CDR3 region is CASRGWGFEGYTF. The CDR3 nucleotides read TGTGCCAGCAGGGGGTGGGGCTTTGAGGGCTACACCTTC.

The chain is built from TRBV30 and TRBJ2-5, with 10 bases fitting TRBD2. Germline-derived CDR1 and CDR2 are GTSNPN and SVGIG (reference sequence). CDR3 length: 15 residues. V dropped 1 base and J dropped 2; count of bases not matched to a gene: 4. In DNA form, the CDR3 reads TGTGCCTGGAGTGGAGGACTAGCGGCTCAAGAGACCCAGTACTTC. This gives the protein CAWSGGLAAQETQYF.

The chain joins TRBV7-9 to TRBJ1-1, with 7 bases that match TRBD1. The V and J ends lost 5 bases and 3 bases, in that order; junction bases with no gene match: 9. The CDR3 loop spans 15 amino acids. The V gene's germline CDR1 is SEHNR and CDR2 FQNEAQ (reference sequence). The CDR3 sequence: CASSLSTRGDTEAFF. In DNA form, the CDR3 reads TGTGCCAGCAGCCTGTCAACCAGGGGGGACACTGAAGCTTTCTTT.

About this clone: The same CDR3 also results from other DNA sequences found in this sample. The rearrangement links TRBV29-1 to TRBJ2-7; TRBD1 aligns across 8 bases. CDR1 SQVTM and CDR2 ANQGSEA come from the germline V gene. Trimming took 4 bases from V and 2 from J; bases not matched to a gene: 4. This CDR3 is built from 13 residues. The CDR3 is CSVGDRGPYEQYF. The CDR3 bases are TGCAGCGTTGGCGACAGGGGACCCTACGAGCAGTACTTC.

In nucleotides, the CDR3 is TGTGCCAGTAGTATTGAAGCTTCTGCCCGTCAGCCCCAGCATTTT. This sequence encodes CASSIEASARQPQHF. This chain uses TRBV19 with TRBJ1-5; no definite D call. Trimming took off 3 bases at V and 6 bases at J, with 15 bases between the two ends. CDR1 is LNHDA and CDR2 is SQIVND in the germline V gene (reference sequence). This CDR3 has 15 amino acids.

This clone was counted between two and nine times. The chain is built from TRBV7-2 and TRBJ1-1; possible D gene TRBD1, 5 bases. V was pared by 2 bases and J by 5 bases, with 9 bases between. The CDR3 loop spans 13 amino acids. The germline V gene encodes CDR1 SGHTA and CDR2 FQGNSA. In DNA, the CDR3 is TGTGCCAGCAGCTTATGGGGGAGGACTGAAGCTTTCTTT. Its protein product is CASSLWGRTEAFF.

The V and J genes are TRBV7-3 and TRBJ2-1; the match to TRBD2 covers 7 bases. Germline CDR1 SGHTA, CDR2 FQGTGA. The V gene end was trimmed by 2 bases and the J gene end by 7 bases; junction bases not matched to a gene: 2. The CDR3 is made up of 13 amino acids. The CDR3 loop reads CASSLGTNNEQFF. The CDR3 nucleotides are TGTGCCAGCAGCTTAGGGACTAATAATGAGCAGTTCTTC.

This chain joins TRBV3-1 (or the pseudogene TRBV3-2) and TRBJ1-1; 8 bases align to TRBD1. CDR3 size: 16 residues. J gave up 1 base and V 4 bases, and 8 bases lay outside the gene matches. Germline values: CDR1 LGHDT, CDR2 YNNKEL (reference sequence). CDR3 residues: CASSPLTGTGNTEAFF. CDR3 DNA sequence: TGTGCCAGCAGCCCCTTGACCGGGACAGGGAACACTGAAGCTTTCTTT.